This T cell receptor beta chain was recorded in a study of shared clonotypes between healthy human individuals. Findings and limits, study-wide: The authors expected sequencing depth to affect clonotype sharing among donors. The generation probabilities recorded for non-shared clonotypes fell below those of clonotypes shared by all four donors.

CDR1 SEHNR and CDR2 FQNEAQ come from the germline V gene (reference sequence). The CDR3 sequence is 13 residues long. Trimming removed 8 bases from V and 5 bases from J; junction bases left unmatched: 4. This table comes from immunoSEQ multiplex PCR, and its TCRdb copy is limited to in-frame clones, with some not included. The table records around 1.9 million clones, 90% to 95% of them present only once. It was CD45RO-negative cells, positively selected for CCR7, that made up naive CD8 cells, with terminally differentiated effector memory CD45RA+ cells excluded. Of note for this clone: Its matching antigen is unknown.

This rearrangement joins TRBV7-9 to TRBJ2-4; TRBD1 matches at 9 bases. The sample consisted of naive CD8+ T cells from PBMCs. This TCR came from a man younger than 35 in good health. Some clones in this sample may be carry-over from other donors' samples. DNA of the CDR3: TGTGCCAGCGAGACAGGGGGAGAAAACATTCAGTACTTC. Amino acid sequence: CASETGGENIQYF.